This T cell receptor (beta chain) was observed in a study of radiotherapy plus CTLA-4 blockade in lung cancer. Study-level results: Radiotherapy plus ipilimumab was followed by expansion in blood of tumor-derived TCR clones. Reported findings show early blood T cell clone dynamics, with interferon-beta, best predicted response.

Profiled with immunoSEQ multiplex PCR; TCRdb holds only in-frame clones, not every one. The sample includes tens of thousands of clones, 75% of them seen just once. The CDR3 covers 14 residues. CDR1 is GTSNPN and CDR2 is SVGIG in the germline V gene (reference sequence). V lost 5 bases to trimming and J lost 5 bases, with 16 bases between them. Of note for this clone: Its cognate antigen is unknown.

Sequenced here: peripheral blood, sampled from a patient treated with radiotherapy plus ipilimumab. The receptor was derived from a human donor with non-small cell lung cancer who had stable disease on radiotherapy plus ipilimumab. The genes are TRBV30 and TRBJ1-5, with TRBD1 as a possible D gene (6 bases). The CDR3 bases are TGTGCCTGGGCGCGGACGGGACACTATCAGCCCCAGCATTTT. Translation gives CAWARTGHYQPQHF.